The TCR beta chain under discussion was sequenced for a study of blood T cell repertoires in COVID-19. Authors' analysis steps: By means of reference gene primer amplification, nucleated cell counts were estimated. Using immunoSEQ multiplex PCR, the repertoire was profiled, and TCRdb retains in-frame clones only, with some absent. The V and J calls and clone size come from that table; D and trimming were worked out from the DNA. The sample includes around 700,000 clones, 80% to 90% seen only once; the top ten take approximately 0.3%. The CDR3 consists of 16 residues. The V gene end was trimmed by 3 bases and the J gene end by 10 bases; junction bases not matched to a gene: 14. CDR1 is SNHLY, CDR2 FYNNEI, per germline.

Sequencing was carried out using peripheral blood. This chain connects TRBV2 to TRBJ2-1, with 8 bases that match TRBD2. The TCR comes from a woman aged 18-29 years with acute or convalescent COVID-19. For the CDR3, the DNA is TGTGCCAGCAGTGACGCCGGGGGGGCCAGAAGTAAGGAGCAGTTCTTC. It is translated as CASSDAGGARSKEQFF.